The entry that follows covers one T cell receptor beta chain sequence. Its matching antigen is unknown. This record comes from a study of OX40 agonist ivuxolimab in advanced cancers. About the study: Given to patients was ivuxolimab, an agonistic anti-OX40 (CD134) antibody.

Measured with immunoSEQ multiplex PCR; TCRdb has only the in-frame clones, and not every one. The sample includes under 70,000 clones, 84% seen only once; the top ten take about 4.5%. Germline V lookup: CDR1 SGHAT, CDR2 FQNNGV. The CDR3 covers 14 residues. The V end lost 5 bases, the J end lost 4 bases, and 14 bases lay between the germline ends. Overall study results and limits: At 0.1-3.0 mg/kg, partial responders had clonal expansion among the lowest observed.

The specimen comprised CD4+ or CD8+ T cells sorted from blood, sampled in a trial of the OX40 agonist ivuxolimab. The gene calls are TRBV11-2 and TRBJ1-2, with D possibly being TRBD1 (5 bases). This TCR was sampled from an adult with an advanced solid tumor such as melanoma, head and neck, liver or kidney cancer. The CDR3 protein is CASSPLGAGYGYTF. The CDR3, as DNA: TGTGCCAGCAGCCCCCTCGGGGCCGGCTATGGCTACACCTTC.